The 12 T cell receptor beta chains listed next were all sequenced from one sample in a study of shared clonotypes between healthy human individuals. Profiled with immunoSEQ multiplex PCR; TCRdb holds only in-frame clones, not every one. The sample includes 450,000 to 500,000 clones, about 78% of them seen just once. Sequencing was performed on PBMCs. Receptors originate from a woman between 35 and 50 years old in good health. Some clones in this sample may be carry-over from other donors' samples.

The V and J genes are TRBV11-2 and TRBJ2-1; a weak D match, TRBD2 (6 bases). V lost 5 bases and J 4 bases, leaving 12 bases between the germline ends. Looked up from germline, CDR1 is SGHAT and CDR2 is FQNNGV. This CDR3 spans 14 amino acids. The CDR3 DNA sequence: TGTGCCAGCAGCCCTTTAGCGGTTTACAATGAGCAGTTCTTC. It encodes CASSPLAVYNEQFF.

The chain links TRBV7-2 to TRBJ1-5, with D tentatively TRBD1 (6 bases). V lost 5 bases and J 2 bases, leaving 13 bases between the germline ends. CDR1 is SGHTA, CDR2 FQGNSA, per germline. The CDR3 contains 15 residues. DNA for the CDR3: TGTGCCAGCAGCCCCATAGGGGGACGCAATCAGCCCCAGCATTTT. Protein: CASSPIGGRNQPQHF.

By frequency in the sample, this clone is medium-sized (0.01 to 0.1%). V is TRBV28 and J is TRBJ2-2, with D hard to call. The CDR3 covers 15 residues. Between the trimmed V and J ends, which lost 5 bases and 4 bases, there was a span of 14 bases. Per germline, CDR1 MDHEN and CDR2 SYDVKM. This chain's CDR3 is CASSLRKGSTGELFF. The CDR3 region has the DNA TGTGCCAGCAGTCTTCGGAAAGGGTCCACCGGGGAGCTGTTTTTT.

This chain's CDR3 is CASSLEQDYGYTF. The DNA for the CDR3 is TGTGCCAGCAGCTTAGAACAGGACTATGGCTACACCTTC. The rearrangement uses TRBV7-2 and TRBJ1-2; possible D gene TRBD1, 5 bases. V lost 1 base and J lost 3, with 6 bases in between. CDR1 is SGHTA, CDR2 FQGNSA, per germline. The CDR3 contains 13 residues.

The J gene is TRBJ2-7, the V gene TRBV7-3, with 10 bases identical to TRBD1. CDR1 SGHTA and CDR2 FQGTGA come from the germline V gene. The CDR3 runs to 14 residues. Trimming cost V 6 bases and J 5 bases; bases outside gene matches: 7. As DNA, the CDR3 is TGTGCCAGCAGATCGACAGGGGGCGCCAACGAGCAGTACTTC. Translating it yields CASRSTGGANEQYF.

The chain carries TRBV6-5 and TRBJ1-2; 7 bases fit TRBD1. V dropped 6 bases and J dropped 8; count of bases not matched to a gene: 9. Germline V gene lookup returns CDR1 MNHEY and CDR2 SVGAGI. The CDR3 totals 13 residues. The CDR3 protein is CASREQGLRGYTF. The CDR3 nucleotides are TGTGCCAGCAGAGAACAGGGGTTGAGAGGCTACACCTTC.

This clone was seen a few times. J is TRBJ2-7 and V is TRBV2; unclear D gene. Trimming pared 3 bases from V and 3 bases from J, leaving 6 bases between. The CDR3 is 12 amino acids. Germline CDR1 is SNHLY and CDR2 is FYNNEI. The CDR3 DNA sequence: TGTGCCAGCAGTGAGACCGACTACGAGCAGTACTTC. Translation gives CASSETDYEQYF. Variable domain in full (rest from reference TRBV2 and TRBJ2-7): EPEVTQTPSHQVTQMGQEVILRCVPISNHLYFYWYRQILGQKVEFLVSFYNNEISEKSEIFDDQFSVERPDGSNFTLKIRSTKLEDSAMYFCASSETDYEQYFGPGTRLTVT.

The V gene is TRBV5-5, the J gene TRBJ1-1; D not resolved. Trimming pared 3 bases from V and 0 bases from J, leaving 6 bases between. The CDR3 runs to 13 residues. Per the germline V gene, CDR1 is SGHKS and CDR2 is YYEKEE (reference sequence). CDR3 nucleotides: TGTGCCAGCAGCTCCCGGGTGAACACTGAAGCTTTCTTT. It yields the protein CASSSRVNTEAFF.

This sequence joins TRBV6-1 and TRBJ2-3, with 12 bases that match TRBD2. V lost 4 bases to trimming and J lost 2 bases; unmatched junction nucleotides: 4. The CDR3 covers 16 residues. From germline, CDR1 is MNHNS and CDR2 SASEGT. Here the CDR3 DNA reads TGTGCCAGCAGTGGTCGACTAGCGGGAGACACAGATACGCAGTATTTT. This codes for CASSGRLAGDTDTQYF.

The chain carries TRBV7-9 and TRBJ2-7; D remains ambiguous. Trimming stripped 5 bases from V and 7 bases from J, with 12 bases between. CDR1 and CDR2 (germline): SEHNR, FQNEAQ (reference sequence). The CDR3 loop spans 12 amino acids. The CDR3 loop reads CASSEQTGEQYF. The CDR3 DNA reads as TGTGCCAGCAGCGAACAAACGGGTGAGCAGTACTTC.

The chain has TRBV19 and TRBJ2-1, with TRBD2 matching 11 bases. Trimming cost V 3 bases and J 2 bases; bases outside gene matches: 3. CDR3 length: 16 amino acids. Germline CDR1 and CDR2: LNHDA and SQIVND (reference sequence). The chain's CDR3 is CASSILAGGPYNEQFF. CDR3 nucleotide sequence: TGTGCCAGTAGTATCTTAGCGGGAGGGCCCTACAATGAGCAGTTCTTC.

The rearrangement links TRBV10-3 to TRBJ1-4, with TRBD1 matching 8 bases. CDR1 is ENHRY and CDR2 is SYGVKD in the germline V gene. This CDR3 region has 17 residues. Trimming at V came to 2 bases and at J to 7 bases, leaving 12 bases not matched to a gene. This CDR3 is CAISETSWTGLSEKLFF. The DNA of the CDR3 is TGTGCCATCAGTGAGACCTCTTGGACAGGGCTTTCTGAAAAACTGTTTTTT.